This T cell receptor beta chain was found in a study of OX40 agonist ivuxolimab in advanced cancers. Points from the study as a whole: Doses of 0.1 to 3.0 mg/kg were accompanied by clonal expansion of CD4+ and CD8+ blood T cells by week 6.

Germline assignment: CDR1 MNHEY and CDR2 SMNVEV (reference sequence). The CDR3 length is 14 residues. The V end was cut by 3 bases, the J end by 3 bases, with 9 bases between. Clones were read by immunoSEQ multiplex PCR, and TCRdb kept only the in-frame ones, dropping some. This sample has about 89,000 clones, with approximately 90% found just once. This clone was seen only a few times. Its antigen is not known. The chain links TRBV27 to TRBJ2-4; a weak D match, TRBD2 (6 bases). Here the sequenced sample was CD4+ or CD8+ T cells sorted from blood, taken in a trial of the OX40 agonist ivuxolimab. The source of this sequence is an adult with an advanced solid tumor such as melanoma, head and neck, liver or kidney cancer. CDR3 coding DNA: TGTGCCAGCAGTTTGCGGGGCGGCAAAAACATTCAGTACTTC. This translates into CASSLRGGKNIQYF.